A single sample gave rise to the 12 T cell receptor beta chains below, sequenced in a study of OX40 agonist ivuxolimab in advanced cancers. Using immunoSEQ multiplex PCR, the repertoire was profiled, and TCRdb retains in-frame clones only, with some absent. The sample shows tens of thousands of clones, about 80% of them seen only once. The sequences come from CD4+ or CD8+ T cells sorted from blood, collected in a trial of the OX40 agonist ivuxolimab. These receptors all come from an adult with an advanced solid tumor such as melanoma, head and neck, liver or kidney cancer.

The chain joins TRBV6-1 to TRBJ1-2; D gene unclear. The V gene's germline CDR1 is MNHNS and CDR2 SASEGT. This CDR3 is built from 12 residues. Trimming cost V 4 bases and J 9 bases, with 12 bases left between them. The CDR3 region has the DNA TGTGCCAGCAGTGTACCGGGAGCTAGCTACACCTTC. Its translation is CASSVPGASYTF.

This clone was seen just once. The chain recombines TRBV7-9 with TRBJ2-3, with 15 nucleotides matching TRBD2. Germline V gives CDR1 SEHNR, CDR2 FQNEAQ (reference sequence). This CDR3 region has 19 residues. Losses at the gene ends were 4 bases for V and 2 bases for J; bases not matched to a gene: 10. This CDR3 reads CASSSPGTSGGPSTDTQYF. DNA of the CDR3: TGTGCCAGCAGCTCCCCCGGGACTAGCGGGGGGCCTTCCACAGATACGCAGTATTTT.

This chain joins TRBV9 and TRBJ1-3; the D gene is possibly TRBD1 (5 bases). From germline, CDR1 is SGDLS and CDR2 YYNGEE. V shed 0 bases and J shed 0 bases, with 13 bases lying between them. CDR3 length equals 17 residues. As DNA, the CDR3 is TGTGCCAGCAGCGTAGACTCCGGACAACTCTCTGGAAACACCATATATTTT. This gives the protein CASSVDSGQLSGNTIYF.

The chain recombines TRBV6-1 with TRBJ1-1; D unresolved. V lost 7 bases and J 3 bases, leaving 12 bases between the germline ends. CDR3 length: 13 amino acids. Per the germline V gene, CDR1 is MNHNS and CDR2 is SASEGT. The CDR3 DNA reads as TGTGCCAGCATGGTGGACTACGACACTGAAGCTTTCTTT. Its translation: CASMVDYDTEAFF.

The V call is TRBV5-1, the J call TRBJ2-3; D perhaps matches TRBD2 (7 bases). The germline V and J ends were trimmed by 0 bases and 6 bases, with 17 bases remaining between them. CDR1 SGHRS and CDR2 YFSETQ come from the germline V gene. CDR3 length equals 16 residues. Written as DNA, the CDR3 is TGCGCCAGCAGCTTGGATCGGGGGGCGCAGGGGGATACGCAGTATTTT. Its protein product is CASSLDRGAQGDTQYF.

The rearrangement joins TRBV14 to TRBJ1-1; the D gene is possibly TRBD1 (6 bases). This CDR3 comprises 15 residues. Trimming cost V 4 bases and J 10 bases, with 22 bases left between them. Per germline, CDR1 SGHDN and CDR2 FVKESK. The CDR3 nucleotides read TGTGCCAGCAGCCCCCATCATGGGGGGGGCGGCGGAGCTTTCTTT. The encoded protein is CASSPHHGGGGGAFF.

The chain recombines TRBV9 with TRBJ1-2; 9 bases fit TRBD1. This CDR3 has 14 amino acids. J lost 4 bases, V lost 3 bases, and 4 bases had no gene match. The germline gives CDR1 SGDLS, CDR2 YYNGEE. Here the CDR3 reads CASSAGTGTYGYTF. CDR3 nucleotides: TGTGCCAGCAGCGCCGGGACAGGGACCTATGGCTACACCTTC.

The chain employs TRBV28 and TRBJ2-7; 9 bases line up with TRBD2. In germline, CDR1 is MDHEN, CDR2 SYDVKM. Trimming took 11 bases from V and 3 from J; bases not matched to a gene: 2. CDR3 length: 11 amino acids. The CDR3 region has the DNA TGTGCCGCGGGGGGGCTCTACGAGCAGTACTTC. Its protein is CAAGGLYEQYF.

This sequence joins TRBV18 and TRBJ1-1, with 9 nucleotides matching TRBD1. V was clipped by 6 bases and J by 6 bases; unmatched bases: 17. Germline assignment: CDR1 KGHSH and CDR2 LQKENI. There are 17 residues in the CDR3. The CDR3 loop reads CASSGSGTGNGVPEAFF. Here the CDR3 DNA reads TGTGCCAGCTCCGGTTCCGGGACAGGGAACGGAGTCCCTGAAGCTTTCTTT.

The chain combines TRBV2 with TRBJ2-5; a weak D match, TRBD1 (7 bases). From germline, CDR1 is SNHLY and CDR2 FYNNEI. Trimming removed 7 bases from V and 4 bases from J, with 19 bases in between. This CDR3 has 15 amino acids. The CDR3 DNA reads TGTGCCAGCACCCCAGGAGGGGGCCCTCGAGAGACCCAGTACTTC. This sequence encodes CASTPGGGPRETQYF.

The chain combines TRBV6-7 with TRBJ2-1, with 13 bases identical to TRBD2. TRBV6-7 is an open reading frame whose function is uncertain. V lost 2 bases to trimming and J lost 14 bases; unmatched junction nucleotides: 15. The CDR3 covers 17 residues. For the CDR3, the DNA is TGTGCCAGCAGTTACCCCCCAAGACTAGCGGGGGGCCTAATGGAGTTCTTC. Translating it yields CASSYPPRLAGGLMEFF.

The chain combines TRBV28 with TRBJ2-7; D not resolved. CDR1 MDHEN and CDR2 SYDVKM come from the germline V gene. This CDR3 spans 13 amino acids. Trimming pared 4 bases from V and 4 bases from J, leaving 11 bases between. CDR3 loop: CASSSPAPYEQYF. CDR3 in DNA: TGTGCCAGCAGTTCTCCGGCACCTTACGAGCAGTACTTC. Full variable domain (rest looked up from reference TRBV28 and TRBJ2-7): DVKVTQSSRYLVKRTGEKVFLECVQDMDHENMFWYRQDPGLGLRLIYFSYDVKMKEKGDIPEGYSVSREKKERFSLILESASTNQTSMYLCASSSPAPYEQYFGPGTRLTVT.